These 19 T cell receptor beta chains share one sample of origin, sequenced in a study of T-cell memory formation after mild COVID-19. TCRdb re-derived calls from the 5' RACE reads in MiXCR, one entry per CDR3 protein. The data hold some 200,000 distinct CDR3 sequences, with approximately 10% observed a single time. The sample comprised PBMCs or a T cell subset sorted from them (not recorded which). The receptor set was obtained from a man between 18 and 29 years old who had mild COVID-19 (a few samples of this study predate the infection). Cell type and time point are not known.

This clonotype was picked up many times. The rearrangement joins TRBV10-3 to TRBJ1-1; 8 nucleotides line up with TRBD1. CDR1 is ENHRY and CDR2 is SYGVKD in the germline V gene. J lost 12 bases, V lost 7 bases, and 13 bases had no gene match. The CDR3 totals 13 residues. The CDR3 DNA is TGTGCCATCACCTCGGACAGGGAAGGCAATTCTTTCTTT. It codes for CAITSDREGNSFF.

This clonotype was seen more than once but under ten times. The chain combines TRBV18 with TRBJ1-2, with D maybe TRBD1 (5 bases). Per germline, CDR1 KGHSH and CDR2 LQKENI. V was cut by 6 bases and J by 8 bases, with 19 bases left in between. This CDR3 contains 14 residues. CDR3 nucleotide sequence: TGTGCCAGCTCCCCCTCCGCGGGGGAGGGGGGCTACACCTTC. It encodes CASSPSAGEGGYTF.

This rearrangement joins TRBV6-1 to TRBJ1-6; D is ambiguous. CDR3 length equals 12 residues. Germline CDR1 is MNHNS and CDR2 is SASEGT. Trimming took off 8 bases at V and 7 bases at J, with 9 bases between the two ends. The CDR3 loop is CASSMGNSPLHF. Written as DNA, the CDR3 is TGTGCCAGCTCTATGGGCAATTCACCCCTCCACTTT.

This clonotype was seen only a few times. Sequence at one end of the junction differs from germline and may be a read error. The rearrangement uses TRBV12-3 or TRBV12-4 and TRBJ2-5; possible D gene TRBD2, 5 bases. CDR3 size: 10 residues. Here the CDR3 reads CASRGESQYF. CDR3 DNA: TGTGCCAGCAGGGGAGAGTCCCAGTACTTC.

The rearrangement joins TRBV4-3 to TRBJ1-4, with D maybe TRBD1 (6 bases). Trimming left V 1 base short and J 4 bases short, with 10 bases between. CDR1 and CDR2 from the germline V gene are LGHNA and YSLEER. The CDR3 is 15 residues long. The CDR3 DNA sequence: TGCGCCAGCAGCCAAGGGACAGCGGGTAATGAAAAACTGTTTTTT. Amino acid sequence: CASSQGTAGNEKLFF.

In its sample, this clonotype was seen a few times. The CDR3 protein is CAWSSGSGETQYF. The CDR3 region has the DNA TGTGCCTGGAGTTCCGGGAGCGGAGAGACCCAGTACTTC. The genes are TRBV30 and TRBJ2-5, with D possibly matching TRBD2 (6 bases). CDR3 length: 13 amino acids. Germline loops: CDR1 GTSNPN, CDR2 SVGIG (reference sequence). Trimming took off 2 bases at V and 4 bases at J, with 11 bases between the two ends.

This clonotype was seen ten or more times. J is TRBJ1-4 and V is TRBV7-9; no clear D gene. Germline V lookup: CDR1 SEHNR, CDR2 FQNEAQ (reference sequence). This CDR3 spans 13 amino acids. The V end was cut by 2 bases, the J end by 5 bases, with 6 bases between. CDR3 coding DNA: TGTGCCAGCAGCTTATGGCAAAATGAAAAACTGTTTTTT. It is translated as CASSLWQNEKLFF.

This clonotype has a handful of counts. The chain uses TRBV5-1 and TRBJ2-2; D possibly matches TRBD1 or TRBD2 (5 bases each). V was pared by 0 bases and J by 6 bases, with 12 bases between. Germline assignment: CDR1 SGHRS and CDR2 YFSETQ. The CDR3 has 15 amino acids. The CDR3 spells CASSLDGSGPGELFF. The CDR3 DNA sequence: TGCGCCAGCAGCTTGGACGGGTCGGGACCCGGGGAGCTGTTTTTT.

This clonotype was recorded at least ten times. Written as DNA, the CDR3 is TGTGCCAGCAGCTTTTCCCCAGGGAACACCGGGGAGCTGTTTTTT. Translating gives CASSFSPGNTGELFF. This chain connects TRBV7-2 to TRBJ2-2; D is unresolved. The CDR3 contains 15 residues. Trimming took off 3 bases at V and 1 base at J, with 9 bases between the two ends. Germline assignment: CDR1 SGHTA and CDR2 FQGNSA.

This clonotype showed up just a few times. The chain recombines TRBV6-5 with TRBJ2-6; perhaps TRBD2 as D (5 bases). V lost 5 bases and J 1 base, leaving 9 bases between the germline ends. The CDR3 spans 15 residues. Germline-derived CDR1 and CDR2 are MNHEY and SVGAGI. The CDR3 loop is CASSPRVSGANVLTF. For the CDR3, the DNA is TGTGCCAGCAGTCCGCGGGTTTCTGGGGCCAACGTCCTGACTTTC.

This clonotype turned up a few times. The gene calls are TRBV7-9 and TRBJ1-2, with D maybe TRBD1 (6 bases). The CDR3 has 12 residues. Germline CDR1 SEHNR, CDR2 FQNEAQ (reference sequence). V dropped 4 bases and J dropped 9 bases, with 12 bases sitting between them. The DNA for the CDR3 is TGTGCCAGCAGCTCACCACAGGGAAGCTACACCTTC. It encodes CASSSPQGSYTF.

This clonotype was seen only a few times. In DNA form, the CDR3 reads TGTGCCACCAGCAGAGATCCTAGGGGCGGAAACATTCAGTACTTC. It translates to CATSRDPRGGNIQYF. This sequence joins TRBV15 and TRBJ2-4; D may be TRBD1 (5 bases). This CDR3 spans 15 amino acids. The germline V and J ends were trimmed by 0 bases and 6 bases, with 12 bases remaining between them. Germline V lookup: CDR1 LNHNV, CDR2 YYDKDF (reference sequence).

This clonotype appeared a few times. V and J are TRBV18 and TRBJ1-6; no firm D call. The CDR3 spans 18 residues. Between the trimmed V and J ends, which lost 2 bases and 0 bases, there was a span of 14 bases. Germline CDR1 reads KGHSH; CDR2 reads LQKENI. The CDR3 is CASSPVFGQSSYNSPLHF. The CDR3 DNA follows: TGTGCCAGCTCACCAGTTTTCGGTCAGAGCTCCTATAATTCACCCCTCCACTTT. The complete variable domain, with remaining parts taken from reference TRBV18 and TRBJ1-6, reads NAGVMQNPRHLVRRRGQEARLRCSPMKGHSHVYWYRQLPEEGLKFMVYLQKENIIDESGMPKERFSAEFPKEGPSILRIQQVVRGDSAAYFCASSPVFGQSSYNSPLHFGNGTRLTVT.

This clonotype has a handful of counts. The gene calls are TRBV24-1 and TRBJ2-3; 7 nucleotides line up with TRBD2. The ends lost 5 bases at V and 1 base at J; junction bases unmatched: 8. The germline CDR1 and CDR2 sequences are KGHDR and SFDVKD. This CDR3 spans 16 amino acids. The CDR3 bases are TGTGCCACCAGTGCTTGGAAGCGGGGCGGCACAGATACGCAGTATTTT. Residues: CATSAWKRGGTDTQYF.

This clonotype was detected ten times or more. The chain recombines TRBV12-3 or TRBV12-4 with TRBJ1-1; unclear D gene. The CDR3 is made up of 14 amino acids. V lost 4 bases and J 3 bases, leaving 12 bases between the germline ends. The CDR3 nucleotides read TGTGCCAGCAGTTGGGCCAGAGACCACACTGAAGCTTTCTTT. This gives the protein CASSWARDHTEAFF.

This clonotype was detected many times. The chain couples TRBV15 to TRBJ2-7, with D possibly being TRBD2 (6 bases). The CDR3 spans 14 residues. The V end lost 1 base, the J end lost 0 bases, and 7 bases lay between the germline ends. CDR1 is LNHNV, CDR2 YYDKDF, per germline (reference sequence). The CDR3 spells CATSRGGGSYEQYV. CDR3 in DNA: TGTGCCACCAGCAGAGGGGGAGGCTCCTACGAGCAGTACGTC.

This clonotype appeared a few times. The chain is built from TRBV5-6 and TRBJ1-6; no clear D gene. Germline-derived CDR1 and CDR2 are SGHDT and YYEEEE. This CDR3 has 14 amino acids. V shed 1 base and J shed 6 bases, with 8 bases lying between them. The CDR3 protein is CASSLWYFNSPLHF. DNA of the CDR3: TGTGCCAGCAGCTTGTGGTACTTTAATTCACCCCTCCACTTT.

This sequence joins TRBV5-6 and TRBJ2-7, with 8 bases fitting TRBD1. J gave up 1 base and V 0 bases, and 3 bases lay outside the gene matches. The CDR3 runs to 15 residues. Per germline, CDR1 SGHDT and CDR2 YYEEEE. The CDR3 spells CASSLAYRGSYEQYV. The CDR3 coding sequence is TGTGCCAGCAGCTTGGCCTACAGGGGGTCCTACGAGCAGTACGTC.

This clonotype was counted a few times. V usage is TRBV6-5 and J usage is TRBJ1-2; 9 nucleotides line up with TRBD1. The germline gives CDR1 MNHEY, CDR2 SVGAGI. The CDR3 loop spans 16 amino acids. Trimming cost V 0 bases and J 6 bases; bases outside gene matches: 8. In DNA, the CDR3 is TGTGCCAGCAGTTACTCTATATACAGGGGGCGAAATGGCTACACCTTC. Translating gives CASSYSIYRGRNGYTF.